This is a list of T cell receptor beta chains from one sample in a study of cytomegalovirus exposure and HLA in healthy donors. The data were produced by immunoSEQ multiplex PCR, yet TCRdb's version contains in-frame clones alone and is incomplete. This sample's table reports more than 85,000 clones. Sequenced sample: PBMCs. The receptors derive from a girl between 10 and 17 years old in good health and CMV-seropositive. CDR3s include the opening cysteine and the closing phenylalanine or tryptophan. Fields, in order: D gene, V gene, J gene, CDR3 protein. The D gene is left open where the match is weak.

TRBD2	TRBV7-2	TRBJ2-1	CASSIGPSGGAYNEQFF
-	TRBV2	TRBJ1-1	CASRVGHSNTEAFF
TRBD2	TRBV7-7	TRBJ2-1	CASSLGGEGYNEQFF
TRBD2	TRBV6-1	TRBJ2-1	CASSEAGGNEQFF
-	TRBV16	TRBJ2-4	CASSVQGGAENIQYF
-	TRBV28	TRBJ1-1	CASSRGHSYQGEGAFF
TRBD2	TRBV28	TRBJ2-3	CASSTSGAGTDTQYF
-	TRBV29-1	TRBJ2-1	CSVSVDGGYYNEQFF
TRBD1	TRBV7-9	TRBJ2-7	CASSLETGGTYEQYF
-	TRBV6-5	TRBJ2-1	CASTPLRGGDNEQFF
TRBD2	TRBV7-9	TRBJ2-7	CASSFSGGNAYEQYF
-	TRBV7-2	TRBJ2-3	CASSLEGIVDTQYF
-	TRBV28	TRBJ1-5	CASSQNPGSNQPQHF
TRBD1	TRBV6-6	TRBJ2-3	CASSQNRGDTQYF
TRBD2	TRBV11-3	TRBJ2-3	CASSLGPSGGTLLQYF
TRBD1	TRBV7-9	TRBJ1-1	CASSPFSRGNTEAFF
-	TRBV4-2	TRBJ1-4	CASSQDAPPGGTPHEKLFF
-	TRBV4-3	TRBJ1-6	CASSQEAGYSPIF
TRBD2	TRBV14	TRBJ2-1	CASSQKGLAGGYDNEQFF
TRBD2	TRBV4-1	TRBJ2-5	CASSPWTSGIQETQYF
TRBD1	TRBV5-1	TRBJ1-1	CASSFQGAKNTEAFF
TRBD1	TRBV4-3	TRBJ1-1	CASSQDRGGGTEAFF
TRBD1	TRBV19	TRBJ1-1	CASSVGTGLSAEAFF
TRBD1	TRBV6-6	TRBJ1-6	CASGQDDSPLHF
TRBD1	TRBV7-9	TRBJ1-2	CASSLGGQLYGYTF
-	TRBV18	TRBJ2-4	CASSLIVENIQYF
-	TRBV18	TRBJ1-2	CASAPPIRDTLSGYTF
TRBD2	TRBV4-3	TRBJ2-1	CASSHPEAGGAGNEQFF
TRBD1	TRBV5-1	TRBJ2-1	CASSLVQGASNEQFF
-	TRBV7-2	TRBJ1-4	CASSLWRGTNEKLFF
-	TRBV19	TRBJ1-5	CASSRVQGSDNQPQHF
TRBD1	TRBV4-1	TRBJ1-5	CASSLGQRVDQPQHF
TRBD2	TRBV4-1	TRBJ2-1	CASSQMAGDNEQFF
TRBD1	TRBV29-1	TRBJ2-7	CSVEIRTGGVYEQYF
TRBD2	TRBV5-1	TRBJ2-1	CASSLTSGGAYEQFF
-	TRBV7-2	TRBJ1-3	CASSPRQALSGNTIYF
TRBD1	TRBV4-1	TRBJ2-4	CASSQEVAGGAKNIQYF
TRBD2	TRBV5-1	TRBJ2-3	CASSWGTSGGAWDTQYF
-	TRBV29-1	TRBJ2-7	CSVVPWTGSYEQYF
-	TRBV9	TRBJ2-5	CASSPFGRETQYF
TRBD1	TRBV6-5	TRBJ1-6	CASTKGQGNSPLHF
TRBD1	TRBV19	TRBJ1-1	CASSIGTGFEAFF
TRBD1	TRBV5-1	TRBJ2-2	CASSLRTGTGELFF
-	TRBV4-1	TRBJ1-2	CASSEQPSNYGYTF
-	TRBV29-1	TRBJ2-1	CSAQGTNYNEQFF
-	TRBV5-1	TRBJ2-5	CASSGGGLEETQYF
TRBD1	TRBV18	TRBJ1-2	CASAPQTGGADYGYTF
TRBD1	TRBV7-6	TRBJ2-1	CASSKGQDSYNEQFF